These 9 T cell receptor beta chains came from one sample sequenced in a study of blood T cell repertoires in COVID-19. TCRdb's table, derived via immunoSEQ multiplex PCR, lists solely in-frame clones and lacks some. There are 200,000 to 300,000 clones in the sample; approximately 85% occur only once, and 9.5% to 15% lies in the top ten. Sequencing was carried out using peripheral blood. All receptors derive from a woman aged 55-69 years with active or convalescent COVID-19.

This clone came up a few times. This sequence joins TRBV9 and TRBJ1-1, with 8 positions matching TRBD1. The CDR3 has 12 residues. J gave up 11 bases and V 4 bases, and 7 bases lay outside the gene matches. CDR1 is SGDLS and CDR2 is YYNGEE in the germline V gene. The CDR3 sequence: CASSHDRGIAFF. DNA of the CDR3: TGTGCCAGCAGCCACGACAGGGGAATTGCTTTCTTT.

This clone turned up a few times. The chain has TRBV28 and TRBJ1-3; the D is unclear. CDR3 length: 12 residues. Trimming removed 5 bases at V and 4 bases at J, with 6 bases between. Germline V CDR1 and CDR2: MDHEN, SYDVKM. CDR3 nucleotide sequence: TGTGCCAGCAGTCCACAGGGAAACACCATATATTTT. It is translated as CASSPQGNTIYF. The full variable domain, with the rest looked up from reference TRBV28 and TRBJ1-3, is DVKVTQSSRYLVKRTGEKVFLECVQDMDHENMFWYRQDPGLGLRLIYFSYDVKMKEKGDIPEGYSVSREKKERFSLILESASTNQTSMYLCASSPQGNTIYFGEGSWLTVV.

The CDR3 is CASSLAGQGSLYTEAFF. CDR3 DNA: TGTGCCAGCAGCTTGGCGGGACAGGGTTCCCTGTACACTGAAGCTTTCTTT. The rearrangement joins TRBV5-4 to TRBJ1-1; 9 bases line up with TRBD1. Germline V CDR1 and CDR2: SGHNT, YYREEE (reference sequence). The V segment lost 0 bases and the J segment 3 bases; nucleotides outside the gene matches: 9. The CDR3 covers 17 residues.

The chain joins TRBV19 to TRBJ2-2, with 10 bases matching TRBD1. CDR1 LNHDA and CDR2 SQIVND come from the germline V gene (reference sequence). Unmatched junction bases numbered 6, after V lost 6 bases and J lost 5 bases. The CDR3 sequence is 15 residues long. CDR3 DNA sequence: TGTGCCAGTAGCCGACAGGGGGCCTTTACCGGGGAGCTGTTTTTT. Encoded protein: CASSRQGAFTGELFF.

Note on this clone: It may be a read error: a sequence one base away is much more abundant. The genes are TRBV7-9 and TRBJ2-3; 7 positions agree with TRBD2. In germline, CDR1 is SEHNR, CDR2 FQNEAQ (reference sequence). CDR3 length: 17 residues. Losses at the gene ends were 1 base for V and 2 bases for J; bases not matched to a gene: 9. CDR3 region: CASSLGGAGLFTDTQYF. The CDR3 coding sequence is TGTGCCAGCAGCTTAGGAGGGGCGGGACTATTCACAGATACGCAGTATTTT. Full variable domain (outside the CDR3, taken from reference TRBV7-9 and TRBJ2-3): DTGVSQNPRHKITKRGQNVTFRCDPISEHNRLYWYRQTLGQGPEFLTYFQNEAQLEKSRLLSDRFSAERPKGSFSTLEIQRTEQGDSAMYLCASSLGGAGLFTDTQYFGPGTRLTVL.

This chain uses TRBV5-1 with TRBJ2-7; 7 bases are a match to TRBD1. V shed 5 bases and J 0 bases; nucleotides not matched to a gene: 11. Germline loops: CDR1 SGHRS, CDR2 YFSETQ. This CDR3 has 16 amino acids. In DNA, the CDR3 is TGCGCCAGCAGACCTGACAGGGACCTCAGCTCCTACGAGCAGTACTTC. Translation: CASRPDRDLSSYEQYF.

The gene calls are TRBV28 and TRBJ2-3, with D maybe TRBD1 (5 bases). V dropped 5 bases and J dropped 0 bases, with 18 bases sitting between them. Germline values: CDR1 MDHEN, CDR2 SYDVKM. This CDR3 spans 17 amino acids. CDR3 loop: CASSPPDRDLSTDTQYF. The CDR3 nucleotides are TGTGCCAGCAGTCCCCCCGACAGAGATTTGAGCACAGATACGCAGTATTTT.

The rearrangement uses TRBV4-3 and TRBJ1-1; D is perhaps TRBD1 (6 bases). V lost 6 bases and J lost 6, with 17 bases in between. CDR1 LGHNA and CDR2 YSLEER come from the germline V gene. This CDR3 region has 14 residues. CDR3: CASRRWEGVAEAFF. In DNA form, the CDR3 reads TGCGCCAGCAGAAGGTGGGAGGGGGTAGCTGAAGCTTTCTTT.

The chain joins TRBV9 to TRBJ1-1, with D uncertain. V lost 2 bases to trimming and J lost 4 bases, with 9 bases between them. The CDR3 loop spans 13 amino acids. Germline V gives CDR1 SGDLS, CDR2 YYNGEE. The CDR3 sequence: CASSVGGTTEAFF. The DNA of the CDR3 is TGTGCCAGCAGCGTCGGCGGAACCACTGAAGCTTTCTTT.